The 20 T cell receptor beta chains below were found in one sample sequenced in a study of T cell changes during pregnancy in multiple sclerosis. Method: immunoSEQ multiplex PCR; TCRdb's copy keeps in-frame clones and lacks some. The table includes about 87,000 clones, roughly 95% detected once. The source was peripheral blood, collected in the third trimester of pregnancy. Receptor source: a female donor in good health, enrolled as a control in a pregnancy study.

CDR3 in amino acids: CASSLTSGYNEQFF. DNA for the CDR3: TGCGCCAGCAGCTTGACTAGCGGTTACAATGAGCAGTTCTTC. The chain combines TRBV5-1 with TRBJ2-1; 8 bases match TRBD2. The junction had 1 base not matched to a gene; V was cut back by 1 base and J by 4 bases. The CDR3 length is 14 residues. Germline CDR1 and CDR2: SGHRS and YFSETQ.

The table lists this clone with a count of one. The chain combines TRBV28 with TRBJ2-5; 7 bases map to TRBD1. Trimming removed 3 bases from V and 2 bases from J; junction bases left unmatched: 3. Per the germline V gene, CDR1 is MDHEN and CDR2 is SYDVKM. CDR3 length: 14 amino acids. The CDR3 bases are TGTGCCAGCAGTTTGGGACAGCCTCAAGAGACCCAGTACTTC. Translation gives CASSLGQPQETQYF.

The genes are TRBV28 and TRBJ2-7; 10 positions agree with TRBD1. CDR1 and CDR2 from the germline V gene are MDHEN and SYDVKM. The V and J ends lost 5 bases and 5 bases, in that order; junction bases with no gene match: 3. The CDR3 length is 13 residues. Here the CDR3 DNA reads TGTGCCAGCAGTGTGACAGGGGGCGACGAGCAGTACTTC. It encodes CASSVTGGDEQYF.

The chain is built from TRBV30 and TRBJ1-3; TRBD1 might be the D (5 bases). Germline V gene data show CDR1 as GTSNPN and CDR2 as SVGIG (reference sequence). The CDR3 has 13 residues. The V end was cut by 3 bases, the J end by 9 bases, with 15 bases between. The CDR3 nucleotides are TGTGCCTGGAGCCCGGGGGAATGGGGCACCATATATTTT. It is translated as CAWSPGEWGTIYF. The entire variable domain, with the rest obtained from reference TRBV30 and TRBJ1-3, is as follows: SQTIHQWPATLVQPVGSPLSLECTVEGTSNPNLYWYRQAAGRGLQLLFYSVGIGQISSEVPQNLSASRPQDRQFILSSKKLLLSDSGFYLCAWSPGEWGTIYFGEGSWLTVV.

The V gene is TRBV11-2, the J gene TRBJ2-7; D not certain. CDR1 and CDR2 from the germline V gene are SGHAT and FQNNGV. The V end lost 2 bases, the J end lost 2 bases, and 10 bases lay between the germline ends. The CDR3 is 14 residues long. CDR3 region: CASSLSRSPYEQYF. DNA of the CDR3: TGTGCCAGCAGCTTATCTAGGAGCCCCTACGAGCAGTACTTC.

J is TRBJ1-6 and V is TRBV6-5, with unresolved D. CDR3 length: 15 amino acids. Trimming left V 8 bases short and J 0 bases short, with 11 bases between. Germline assignment: CDR1 MNHEY and CDR2 SVGAGI. The CDR3 reads CASLAVSSYNSPLHF. The CDR3 DNA reads TGTGCCAGCCTTGCCGTTAGCTCCTATAATTCACCCCTCCACTTT.

The chain joins TRBV11-2 to TRBJ1-1; D is unresolved. CDR1 is SGHAT and CDR2 is FQNNGV in the germline V gene. The length of the CDR3 is 14 residues. V was pared by 5 bases and J by 4 bases, with 14 bases between. Written as DNA, the CDR3 is TGTGCCAGCAGCAAATATACCCCGGGCACTGAAGCTTTCTTT. This sequence encodes CASSKYTPGTEAFF.

This chain joins TRBV27 and TRBJ2-1, with 11 bases matching TRBD2. With 5 bases clipped from V and 8 bases from J, the junction kept 8 bases outside the gene matches. Germline values: CDR1 MNHEY, CDR2 SMNVEV (reference sequence). The CDR3 is made up of 15 amino acids. CDR3 sequence reads: CASSAPGLAVYEQFF. Written as DNA, the CDR3 is TGTGCCAGCAGTGCACCGGGACTAGCGGTCTATGAGCAGTTCTTC.

The chain joins TRBV19 to TRBJ1-3, with unresolved D. V lost 7 bases and J 0 bases, leaving 16 bases between the germline ends. The CDR3 extends over 16 amino acids. CDR1 is LNHDA and CDR2 is SQIVND in the germline V gene (reference sequence). The CDR3 DNA follows: TGTGCCAGTAACTCTCGGGGAGGGAACTCTGGAAACACCATATATTTT. It is translated as CASNSRGGNSGNTIYF.

V gene TRBV5-1 combines with J gene TRBJ1-1; 7 bases fit TRBD1. The germline V gene encodes CDR1 SGHRS and CDR2 YFSETQ. The CDR3 totals 12 residues. The trim removed 2 bases at V and 9 bases at J, leaving 4 bases unmatched. The CDR3 is CASSFEGGQAFF. In DNA form, the CDR3 reads TGCGCCAGCAGCTTTGAAGGGGGCCAAGCTTTCTTT.

The chain joins TRBV28 to TRBJ1-2; 8 nucleotides line up with TRBD1. The CDR3 spans 14 residues. Germline trimming cut 6 bases from V and 5 bases from J; bases unmatched to any gene: 8. Germline CDR1 is MDHEN and CDR2 is SYDVKM. The CDR3 DNA is TGTGCCAGCAGGGCAACAGGGGGGGAGTATGGCTACACCTTC. Amino acids: CASRATGGEYGYTF.

This clone occurred once. The J gene is TRBJ2-1, the V gene TRBV5-1; tentative D call: TRBD2 (6 bases). CDR1 is SGHRS and CDR2 is YFSETQ in the germline V gene. The CDR3 is 14 residues long. V gave up 0 bases and J gave up 7 bases, with 11 bases separating them. The CDR3: CASSLEAGSNEQFF. CDR3 bases: TGCGCCAGCAGCTTGGAGGCGGGGAGTAATGAGCAGTTCTTC. Complete variable domain (other parts from reference TRBV5-1 and TRBJ2-1): KAGVTQTPRYLIKTRGQQVTLSCSPISGHRSVSWYQQTPGQGLQFLFEYFSETQRNKGNFPGRFSGRQFSNSRSEMNVSTLELGDSALYLCASSLEAGSNEQFFGPGTRLTVL.

The chain uses TRBV12-5 and TRBJ1-2; D uncertain. Between the trimmed V and J ends, which lost 2 bases and 5 bases, there was a span of 12 bases. From germline, CDR1 is LGHNT and CDR2 FRNRAP. The CDR3 totals 14 residues. CDR3 sequence: CASGLPQRVYGYTF. The CDR3 DNA follows: TGTGCTAGTGGTTTGCCCCAGAGGGTTTATGGCTACACCTTC.

The V and J genes are TRBV28 and TRBJ1-2, with D tentatively TRBD1 (6 bases). Trimming took off 5 bases at V and 0 bases at J, with 10 bases between the two ends. The CDR3 extends over 14 amino acids. The germline V gene encodes CDR1 MDHEN and CDR2 SYDVKM. The CDR3: CASSPGTTNYGYTF. As DNA, the CDR3 is TGTGCCAGCAGTCCAGGGACAACTAACTATGGCTACACCTTC.

This rearrangement joins TRBV25-1 to TRBJ2-1, with 11 bases matching TRBD2. The germline V gene encodes CDR1 MGHDK and CDR2 SYGVNS. Unmatched junction bases numbered 4, after V lost 5 bases and J lost 1 base. This CDR3 spans 16 amino acids. The CDR3 DNA follows: TGTGCCAGCAGTCTAACTAGCGGGAGTTCCTACAATGAGCAGTTCTTC. Protein sequence: CASSLTSGSSYNEQFF.

The chain joins TRBV6-6 to TRBJ2-7; 8 nucleotides line up with TRBD2. The CDR3 consists of 14 residues. Germline CDR1 and CDR2: MNHNY and SVGAGI (reference sequence). The J segment lost 2 bases and the V segment lost 5 bases, leaving 5 bases of the junction unmatched. DNA for the CDR3: TGTGCCAGCAGTACACTAGCGGCCGCCTACGAGCAGTACTTC. Amino acids: CASSTLAAAYEQYF.

V and J are TRBV5-1 and TRBJ2-3; 10 bases line up with TRBD1. In germline, CDR1 is SGHRS, CDR2 YFSETQ. CDR3 length: 16 residues. The trim removed 2 bases at V and 5 bases at J, leaving 8 bases unmatched. For the CDR3, the DNA is TGCGCCAGCAGCTTTAAGGGACAGGGGAACGAAGATACGCAGTATTTT. Translating gives CASSFKGQGNEDTQYF.

This chain joins TRBV5-1 and TRBJ2-7, with a tentative D call TRBD1 (6 bases). This CDR3 is 14 amino acids long. From germline, CDR1 is SGHRS and CDR2 YFSETQ. Trimming shortened V by 4 bases and J by 5 bases, and 16 bases separated the two germline ends. In DNA form, the CDR3 reads TGCGCCAGCAGCACCTCACAGGGATGGGACGAGCAGTACTTC. It codes for CASSTSQGWDEQYF.

The chain couples TRBV11-3 to TRBJ2-1; 12 bases map to TRBD2. V lost 4 bases to trimming and J lost 9 bases; unmatched junction nucleotides: 4. The CDR3 is made up of 14 amino acids. The germline V gene encodes CDR1 SGHNT and CDR2 YENEEA. CDR3 sequence reads: CASSSETSGSEQFF. As DNA, the CDR3 is TGTGCCAGCAGCTCAGAGACTAGCGGGAGTGAGCAGTTCTTC.

The rearrangement joins TRBV23-1 to TRBJ2-2; 8 bases match TRBD2. TRBV23-1 is filed as an ORF, its function uncertain. CDR3 length: 17 amino acids. Unmatched junction bases numbered 7, after V lost 0 bases and J lost 4 bases. The CDR3 loop is CASSQSTGGPSTGELFF. In DNA, the CDR3 is TGCGCCAGCAGTCAATCAACGGGGGGGCCGAGCACCGGGGAGCTGTTTTTT.